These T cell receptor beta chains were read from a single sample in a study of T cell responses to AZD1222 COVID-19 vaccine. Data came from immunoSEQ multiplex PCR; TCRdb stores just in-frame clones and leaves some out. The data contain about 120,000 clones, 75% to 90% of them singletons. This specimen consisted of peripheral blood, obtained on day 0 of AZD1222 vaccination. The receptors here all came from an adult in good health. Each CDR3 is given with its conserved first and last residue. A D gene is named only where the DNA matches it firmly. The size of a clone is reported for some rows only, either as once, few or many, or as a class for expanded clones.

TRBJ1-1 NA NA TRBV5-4 CASSPGRENTEAFF TGTGCCAGCAGTCCGGGACGGGAGAACACTGAAGCTTTCTTT
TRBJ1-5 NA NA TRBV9 CASSVGGSNQPQHF TGTGCCAGCAGCGTAGGGGGAAGCAATCAGCCCCAGCATTTT
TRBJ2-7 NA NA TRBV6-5 CASSSREFPYEQYF TGTGCCAGCAGTTCTCGAGAATTCCCCTACGAGCAGTACTTC
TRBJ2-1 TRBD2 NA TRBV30 CAWTGTSDNEQFF TGTGCCTGGACTGGGACTAGCGACAATGAGCAGTTCTTC
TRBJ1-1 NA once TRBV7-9 CASSLGDMNTEAFF TGTGCCAGCAGCTTGGGGGATATGAACACTGAAGCTTTCTTT
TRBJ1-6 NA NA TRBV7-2 CASSLEGSYNSPLHF TGTGCCAGCAGCTTAGAGGGATCCTATAATTCACCCCTCCACTTT
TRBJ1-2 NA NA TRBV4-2 CASSQGGGVGYGYTF TGTGCCAGCAGCCAGGGTGGGGGGGTCGGCTATGGCTACACCTTC
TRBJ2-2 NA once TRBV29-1 CSVESGASTGELFF TGCAGCGTTGAGTCGGGGGCGAGCACCGGGGAGCTGTTTTTT
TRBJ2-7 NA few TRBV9 CASSGINSHEQYF TGTGCCAGCAGCGGGATTAACTCCCACGAGCAGTACTTC
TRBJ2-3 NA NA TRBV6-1 CASSEAGYTDTQYF TGTGCCAGCAGTGAAGCGGGGTACACAGATACGCAGTATTTT
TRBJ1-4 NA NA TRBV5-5 CASSLLGSVGEKLFF TGTGCCAGCAGCTTATTGGGGTCAGTGGGTGAAAAACTGTTTTTT
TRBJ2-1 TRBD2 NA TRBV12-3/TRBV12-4 CASSGGPANEQFF TGTGCCAGCTCGGGGGGTCCGGCGAATGAGCAGTTCTTC
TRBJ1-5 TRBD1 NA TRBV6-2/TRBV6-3 CASSYLGTGGNQPQHF TGTGCCAGCAGTTACCTAGGGACAGGGGGTAATCAGCCCCAGCATTTT
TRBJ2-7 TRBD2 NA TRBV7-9 CASSLELTASGGIYEQYF TGTGCCAGCAGCTTAGAATTGACGGCTAGCGGGGGGATTTACGAGCAGTACTTC
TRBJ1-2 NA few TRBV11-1 CASSRDGLYGYTF TGTGCCAGCAGCCGGGACGGCCTCTATGGCTACACCTTC
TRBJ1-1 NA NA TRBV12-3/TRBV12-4 CASTLSTEAFF TGTGCCAGCACCCTCAGCACTGAAGCTTTCTTT
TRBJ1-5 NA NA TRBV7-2 CASSLALSQPQHF TGTGCCAGCAGCTTAGCGCTAAGTCAGCCCCAGCATTTT